This T cell receptor beta chain is drawn from a study of molecular identifiers for immune sequencing clone quantification. Study-wide findings and caveats: Naive cells had under 1% of molecules in clones above 20 RNA copies, effectors over 97%.

TCRdb recomputed calls from the PCR reads with MiXCR, one row per CDR3 protein. The sample lists roughly 90,000 distinct CDR3 sequences, 15% to 20% occurring once. With V trimmed by 2 bases and J by 8 bases, 4 bases remained unmatched. Germline V lookup: CDR1 SGDLS, CDR2 YYNGEE. The CDR3 is 15 amino acids. Sorting captured naive CD8 T cells as CD8+CD4-CCR7+CD45RA+. This clonotype was seen repeatedly, ten times or more. The target antigen is unknown. The chain couples TRBV9 to TRBJ1-4; 12 nucleotides align to TRBD1. Sample: naive CD8+ T cells from blood, with Jurkat cell RNA spiked in. Subset here: FACS-sorted CD8+CD4-CCR7+CD45RA+ naive T cells. The receptor was derived from a human donor in good health. Some libraries in this study had Jurkat cell RNA spiked in. The chain's CDR3 is CASSVFGTGGEKLFF. DNA for the CDR3: TGTGCCAGCAGCGTGTTCGGGACAGGGGGCGAAAAACTGTTTTTT.